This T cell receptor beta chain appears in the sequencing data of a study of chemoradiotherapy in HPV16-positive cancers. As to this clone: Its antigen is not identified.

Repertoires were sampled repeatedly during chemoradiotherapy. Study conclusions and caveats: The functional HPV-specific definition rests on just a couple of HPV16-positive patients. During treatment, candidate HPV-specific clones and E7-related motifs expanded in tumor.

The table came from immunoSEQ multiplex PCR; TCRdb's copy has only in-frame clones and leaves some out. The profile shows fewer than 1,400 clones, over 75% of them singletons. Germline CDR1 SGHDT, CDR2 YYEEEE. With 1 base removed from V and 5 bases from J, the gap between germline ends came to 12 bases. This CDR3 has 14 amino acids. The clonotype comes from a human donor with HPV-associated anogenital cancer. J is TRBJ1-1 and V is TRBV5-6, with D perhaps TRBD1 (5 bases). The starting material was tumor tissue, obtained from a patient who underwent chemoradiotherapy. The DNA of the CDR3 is TGTGCCAGCAGCTTGTGGGGGAGAGGGACTGAAGCTTTCTTT. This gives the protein CASSLWGRGTEAFF. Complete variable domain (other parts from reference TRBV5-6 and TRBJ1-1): DAGVTQSPTHLIKTRGQQVTLRCSPKSGHDTVSWYQQALGQGPQFIFQYYEEEERQRGNFPDRFSGHQFPNYSSELNVNALLLGDSALYLCASSLWGRGTEAFFGQGTRLTVV.